The 30 T cell receptor beta chains reported below all come from one sample, sequenced in a study of early T cells in non-severe SARS-CoV-2 infection. TCRdb called the 5' RACE reads again in MiXCR, with one record for every CDR3 protein. The profile shows roughly 32,000 distinct CDR3 sequences, over 8.5% of them singletons. The sequenced material came from whole blood. These receptor sequences come from an adult who was a healthcare worker with PCR-confirmed SARS-CoV-2 infection or an uninfected control (not recorded which).

Ten or more counts support this clonotype. The rearrangement uses TRBV6-5 and TRBJ2-6; D unresolved. Per germline, CDR1 MNHEY and CDR2 SVGAGI. The CDR3 length is 12 residues. Trimming stripped 5 bases from V and 2 bases from J, with 1 base between. The CDR3 loop reads CASSTGANVLTF. The CDR3, as DNA: TGTGCCAGCAGTACTGGGGCCAACGTCCTGACTTTC.

This clonotype occurred many times. This sequence joins TRBV20-1 and TRBJ2-7, with a tentative D call TRBD1 (5 bases). V was shortened by 3 bases and J by 4 bases, with 13 bases between the two germline ends. Germline values: CDR1 DFQATT, CDR2 SNEGSKA (reference sequence). The CDR3 totals 13 residues. CDR3 sequence reads: CSASLRAQYEQYF. CDR3 sequence (DNA): TGCAGTGCTAGTCTCAGGGCCCAATACGAGCAGTACTTC.

Regarding this clonotype: One base away lies a much larger clone, so this may be a sequencing read error. The gene calls are TRBV5-5 and TRBJ1-5; tentatively, D is TRBD1 (6 bases). Trimming took 1 base from V and 4 from J, leaving 6 bases between them. CDR3 size: 13 residues. CDR1 is SGHKS and CDR2 is YYEKEE in the germline V gene (reference sequence). The CDR3 DNA reads TGTGCCAGCAGCTTGACAGGGAATCAGCCCCAGCATTTT. It translates to CASSLTGNQPQHF.

In its sample, this clonotype was seen many times. This rearrangement joins TRBV6-2 or TRBV6-3 to TRBJ2-1, with 9 bases identical to TRBD2. This CDR3 spans 15 amino acids. Trimming at V came to 2 bases and at J to 8 bases, leaving 7 bases not matched to a gene. Germline values: CDR1 MNHEY, CDR2 SVGEGT. The CDR3 reads CASSYVPSGAYEQFF. CDR3 coding DNA: TGTGCCAGCAGTTACGTTCCTAGCGGGGCCTATGAGCAGTTCTTC.

This clonotype was seen more than once but under ten times. J is TRBJ1-1 and V is TRBV21-1; TRBD1 was called by the table and not checked on the DNA. TRBV21-1 is termed a pseudogene. The CDR3 spans 14 residues. The DNA of the CDR3 is TGTGCCAGCAGCCCCAGAGACAGAGGAACTGAAGCTTTCTTT. Translated, it gives CASSPRDRGTEAFF.

This clonotype has a count of ten or more. The V gene is TRBV6-5, the J gene TRBJ2-5; D not certain. V was shortened by 2 bases and J by 3 bases, with 7 bases between the two germline ends. Germline V gene sequence: CDR1 MNHEY, CDR2 SVGAGI. The CDR3 is 13 residues long. The CDR3 loop is CASSYRVEETQYF. The CDR3 DNA sequence: TGTGCCAGCAGTTACAGGGTGGAAGAGACCCAGTACTTC.

This clonotype was seen many times. This chain joins TRBV7-9 and TRBJ1-5, with D possibly TRBD1 on 6 matching bases. This CDR3 has 15 residues. V was cut by 5 bases and J by 0 bases, with 11 bases left in between. Germline CDR1 is SEHNR and CDR2 is FQNEAQ (reference sequence). The DNA of the CDR3 is TGTGCCAGCAGCCCGGGACAAATTAGCAATCAGCCCCAGCATTTT. Translation: CASSPGQISNQPQHF. Using reference TRBV7-9 and TRBJ1-5 for the parts outside the CDR3, the full variable domain is DTGVSQNPRHKITKRGQNVTFRCDPISEHNRLYWYRQTLGQGPEFLTYFQNEAQLEKSRLLSDRFSAERPKGSFSTLEIQRTEQGDSAMYLCASSPGQISNQPQHFGDGTRLSIL.

This clonotype turned up a few times. The chain combines TRBV5-5 with TRBJ2-7, with D hard to call. This CDR3 contains 15 residues. In germline, CDR1 is SGHKS, CDR2 YYEKEE (reference sequence). The ends were cut back, 4 bases at V and 2 bases at J, with 16 bases in the middle. This CDR3 reads CASSQLPGPTYEQYF. CDR3 nucleotides: TGTGCCAGCAGCCAATTACCGGGCCCTACCTACGAGCAGTACTTC.

At least ten counts were recorded for this clonotype. This chain joins TRBV5-6 and TRBJ1-6, with TRBD1 as a possible D gene (5 bases). V was cut by 3 bases and J by 6 bases, with 7 bases left in between. The germline V gene encodes CDR1 SGHDT and CDR2 YYEEEE. The CDR3 is made up of 13 amino acids. The CDR3 loop reads CASSWDFNSPLHF. The CDR3 region has the DNA TGTGCCAGCAGCTGGGACTTTAATTCACCCCTCCACTTT.

The V and J genes are TRBV20-1 and TRBJ1-2, with D possibly being TRBD1 (5 bases). Germline values: CDR1 DFQATT, CDR2 SNEGSKA (reference sequence). V shed 0 bases and J shed 4 bases, with 18 bases lying between them. This CDR3 is 16 amino acids long. DNA for the CDR3: TGCAGTGCTAGAGATCCGGCAGGGCCCTCCCTCTATGGCTACACCTTC. Translated: CSARDPAGPSLYGYTF.

There are many counts of this clonotype. The J gene is TRBJ1-4, the V gene TRBV5-1; D is ambiguous. Germline CDR1 and CDR2: SGHRS and YFSETQ. The V and J ends lost 1 base and 0 bases respectively, with 4 bases between them. The CDR3 is 14 amino acids. This CDR3 is CASSLWTTNEKLFF. CDR3 coding DNA: TGCGCCAGCAGCTTGTGGACAACTAATGAAAAACTGTTTTTT. The full variable domain, completed using reference TRBV5-1 and TRBJ1-4, is KAGVTQTPRYLIKTRGQQVTLSCSPISGHRSVSWYQQTPGQGLQFLFEYFSETQRNKGNFPGRFSGRQFSNSRSEMNVSTLELGDSALYLCASSLWTTNEKLFFGSGTQLSVL.

This clonotype was recorded at least ten times. The chain uses TRBV5-1 and TRBJ2-6; 7 nucleotides align to TRBD1. The CDR3 runs 14 residues. Unmatched junction bases numbered 3, after V lost 7 bases and J lost 2 bases. Germline V gene sequence: CDR1 SGHRS, CDR2 YFSETQ. The CDR3 region is CASETGAGANVLTF. CDR3 DNA sequence: TGCGCCAGCGAAACAGGGGCTGGGGCCAACGTCCTGACTTTC.

The V and J genes are TRBV12-3 or TRBV12-4 and TRBJ1-3; D is unresolved. Trimming removed 6 bases at V and 0 bases at J, with 6 bases between. The CDR3 is made up of 13 amino acids. The CDR3 bases are TGTGCCAGCAGCCGGACCTCTGGAAACACCATATATTTT. It codes for CASSRTSGNTIYF.

This clonotype showed up many times. This sequence joins TRBV12-3 or TRBV12-4 and TRBJ1-3, with TRBD1 matching over 10 bases. The CDR3 spans 15 residues. V lost 5 bases and J lost 3; bases outside the gene matches: 4. CDR3 sequence reads: CASSPTGGIGNTIYF. CDR3 nucleotides: TGTGCCAGCAGTCCGACAGGGGGCATTGGAAACACCATATATTTT.

Ten or more counts support this clonotype. CDR3 protein: CASSLIRGAADTQYF. The CDR3 DNA reads as TGCGCCAGCAGCTTGATCCGCGGGGCTGCAGATACGCAGTATTTT. The rearrangement joins TRBV5-1 to TRBJ2-3, with D possibly being TRBD2 (6 bases). The CDR3 spans 15 residues. The germline V gene encodes CDR1 SGHRS and CDR2 YFSETQ. V lost 1 base to trimming and J lost 4 bases, with 13 bases between them.

This clonotype was picked up a small number of times. The chain couples TRBV29-1 to TRBJ2-5; no clear D gene. The V end lost 7 bases, the J end lost 5 bases, and 11 bases lay between the germline ends. The CDR3 runs 11 residues. Germline lookup yields CDR1 SQVTM and CDR2 ANQGSEA. This CDR3 is CSARFRETQYF. CDR3 sequence (DNA): TGCAGCGCGAGATTTAGGGAGACCCAGTACTTC.

This clonotype was observed at least ten times. V and J are TRBV30 and TRBJ2-5, with D maybe TRBD1 (6 bases). The ends were cut back, 0 bases at V and 3 bases at J, with 11 bases in the middle. CDR3 length equals 14 residues. CDR1 and CDR2 from the germline V gene are GTSNPN and SVGIG (reference sequence). This CDR3 is CAWSVQAGEETQYF. Written as DNA, the CDR3 is TGTGCCTGGAGTGTACAGGCAGGGGAAGAGACCCAGTACTTC.

This clonotype was detected ten times or more. The chain recombines TRBV10-3 with TRBJ2-7; maybe TRBD2 (6 bases). The ends were cut back, 2 bases at V and 1 base at J, with 9 bases in the middle. This CDR3 comprises 14 residues. Germline V gene lookup returns CDR1 ENHRY and CDR2 SYGVKD. CDR3 sequence: CAISEEGGSYEQYF. The CDR3 nucleotides are TGTGCCATCAGTGAGGAGGGAGGATCCTACGAGCAGTACTTC.

At least ten counts were recorded for this clonotype. The gene calls are TRBV11-2 and TRBJ1-1; 9 nucleotides line up with TRBD1. Looked up from germline, CDR1 is SGHAT and CDR2 is FQNNGV. J gave up 4 bases and V 3 bases, and 6 bases lay outside the gene matches. CDR3 size: 15 residues. The CDR3 DNA reads TGTGCCAGCAGCTTTGACAGGGGGTCAGGCACTGAAGCTTTCTTT. Translated, it gives CASSFDRGSGTEAFF.

This clonotype has ten or more counts. The chain uses TRBV20-1 and TRBJ1-5; D is unclear. This CDR3 has 13 amino acids. Trimming stripped 3 bases from V and 4 bases from J, with 10 bases between. The germline gives CDR1 DFQATT, CDR2 SNEGSKA (reference sequence). CDR3 amino acids: CSASSLGNQPQHF. CDR3 coding DNA: TGCAGTGCTAGTTCCCTGGGGAATCAGCCCCAGCATTTT.

The sample holds many counts of this clonotype. This chain links TRBV12-3 or TRBV12-4 with TRBJ2-7; 8 bases are a match to TRBD1. The CDR3 is 14 residues long. V lost 3 bases, J lost 5 bases, and 6 bases stayed unmatched. The CDR3 region is CASSLMQGAHEQYF. The CDR3 DNA is TGTGCCAGCAGTTTGATGCAGGGGGCCCACGAGCAGTACTTC.

The chain combines TRBV29-1 with TRBJ2-3; D gene uncertain. CDR3 size: 15 residues. The germline V and J ends were trimmed by 1 base and 0 bases, with 11 bases remaining between them. Germline loops: CDR1 SQVTM, CDR2 ANQGSEA. CDR3 coding DNA: TGCAGCGTTGAAGTGGGCAGGATGAGCACAGATACGCAGTATTTT. It yields the protein CSVEVGRMSTDTQYF.

This clonotype was found many times. The J gene is TRBJ1-6, the V gene TRBV6-6; D gene unclear. This CDR3 is built from 12 residues. Germline CDR1 MNHNY, CDR2 SVGAGI (reference sequence). V was shortened by 10 bases and J by 10 bases, with 14 bases between the two germline ends. The CDR3 region has the DNA TGTGCCACCCAGCCAGAGGGATCACCCCTCCACTTT. Amino acid sequence: CATQPEGSPLHF.

This clonotype was observed many times. V is TRBV5-1 and J is TRBJ2-3, with D hard to call. The CDR3 extends over 15 amino acids. Per the germline V gene, CDR1 is SGHRS and CDR2 is YFSETQ. V gave up 0 bases and J gave up 5 bases, with 13 bases separating them. The CDR3: CASSLELPILDTQYF. In DNA, the CDR3 is TGCGCCAGCAGCTTGGAACTCCCTATCCTAGATACGCAGTATTTT.

This clonotype occurred many times. The CDR3 loop is CAISLRGQGDLYNEQFF. CDR3 coding DNA: TGTGCCATCAGTCTCAGGGGACAGGGAGACCTTTACAATGAGCAGTTCTTC. The rearrangement links TRBV10-3 to TRBJ2-1, with 9 positions matching TRBD1. V shed 5 bases, J shed 4 bases, and the junction held 12 bases outside the gene matches. The germline gives CDR1 ENHRY, CDR2 SYGVKD. The CDR3 is made up of 17 amino acids.

The V and J genes are TRBV7-3 and TRBJ1-5; 7 bases fit TRBD1. CDR1 and CDR2 (germline): SGHTA, FQGTGA. CDR3 size: 13 residues. V trimming: 0 bases; J trimming: 9 bases; junction bases outside the gene matches: 2. CDR3 amino acids: CASSLTQGLPQHF. CDR3 sequence (DNA): TGTGCCAGCAGCTTAACACAGGGGTTGCCCCAGCATTTT.

This clonotype was counted at least ten times. The V and J genes are TRBV20-1 and TRBJ2-2; 9 nucleotides match TRBD1. This CDR3 comprises 18 residues. The germline V gene encodes CDR1 DFQATT and CDR2 SNEGSKA (reference sequence). Trimming removed 0 bases from V and 2 bases from J; junction bases left unmatched: 10. The CDR3, as DNA: TGCAGTGCTAGAGATATGGGACAGGGAAATCCTAACACCGGGGAGCTGTTTTTT. It specifies CSARDMGQGNPNTGELFF.

This clonotype has ten or more counts. This sequence joins TRBV3-1 and TRBJ1-2; D is unclear. This CDR3 region has 13 residues. Trimming left V 0 bases short and J 7 bases short, with 9 bases between. From germline, CDR1 is LGHDT and CDR2 YNNKEL (reference sequence). The CDR3: CASSQETRSGYTF. The CDR3 DNA is TGTGCCAGCAGCCAAGAGACTCGATCTGGCTACACCTTC. Full variable domain (remainder filled in from reference TRBV3-1 and TRBJ1-2): DTAVSQTPKYLVTQMGNDKSIKCEQNLGHDTMYWYKQDSKKFLKIMFSYNNKELIINETVPNRFSPKSPDKAHLNLHINSLELGDSAVYFCASSQETRSGYTFGSGTRLTVV.

This clonotype has a count of ten or more. The V and J genes are TRBV29-1 and TRBJ2-5; no clear D. V gave up 6 bases and J gave up 2 bases, with 4 bases separating them. Germline CDR1 and CDR2: SQVTM and ANQGSEA. This CDR3 is built from 10 residues. The CDR3 DNA reads as TGCAGCGTAGGACAAGAGACCCAGTACTTC. Protein: CSVGQETQYF.

This clonotype is medium-sized in the sample. The chain is built from TRBV20-1 and TRBJ2-6; tentatively, D is TRBD1 (6 bases). The V end lost 0 bases, the J end lost 1 base, and 19 bases lay between the germline ends. The germline V gene has CDR1 DFQATT and CDR2 SNEGSKA (reference sequence). The CDR3 totals 19 residues. DNA of the CDR3: TGCAGTGCTAGAGACGAACAGACAGGAATTTCTTCTGGGGCCAACGTCCTGACTTTC. Its translation is CSARDEQTGISSGANVLTF.